This T cell receptor beta chain originates from a study of shared clonotypes between healthy human individuals. CDR1 and CDR2 (germline): LNHDA, SQIVND (reference sequence). The CDR3 totals 15 residues. The V end lost 10 bases, the J end lost 2 bases, and 20 bases lay between the germline ends. Assay: immunoSEQ multiplex PCR; the TCRdb copy retains only in-frame clones and omits some. The table lists about 1.1 million clones, 60% to 85% of them singletons. This sequence was found in a man between 18 and 29 years old in good health. Some clones in this sample may be carry-over from other donors' samples. Sequences were obtained from memory CD4+ T cells from PBMCs. The sample's subset: CD45RA-negative fraction. The V and J genes are TRBV19 and TRBJ1-2; D perhaps matches TRBD1 (5 bases). For the CDR3, the DNA is TGTGCCACCCAGAGGGGAGGAGCTGACAACTATGGCTACACCTTC. Its protein is CATQRGGADNYGYTF.